This T cell receptor beta chain was recorded in a study of blood T cells in healthy people across ages. This clonotype was detected a few times. This CDR3 has 16 residues. The germline V gene has CDR1 SQVTM and CDR2 ANQGSEA. Deletions cut 8 bases from V and 6 bases from J, with 28 bases between. For the second PCR, which ran for about 6 to 11 cycles, a sample-barcoded 5' primer and a J-beta primer mix were used. TCRdb reprocessed the 5' RACE reads with MiXCR, giving one entry per CDR3 protein. The sample includes roughly 700,000 distinct CDR3 sequences, around a quarter of them seen just once. This sample was shared with a second study, whose subject was T cells of mothers and their children.

The clonotype comes from a boy between 10 and 17 years old in good health. The specimen sequenced was blood. The chain recombines TRBV29-1 with TRBJ1-1; D not resolved. CDR3 residues: CSPLCEGSSQSAEAFF. DNA for the CDR3: TGCAGCCCCCTTTGTGAGGGCTCCTCTCAATCGGCTGAAGCTTTCTTT.